These 15 T cell receptor beta chains originate from one sample sequenced in a study of blood T cell repertoires in COVID-19. Generated by immunoSEQ multiplex PCR, the TCRdb table keeps only in-frame clones and is missing some. This sample has some 140,000 clones, with about four fifths found just once. Sequencing used peripheral blood. These receptors all stem from a man aged 60 to 69 with acute or convalescent COVID-19.

V usage is TRBV5-6 and J usage is TRBJ1-2; D unresolved. This CDR3 has 15 amino acids. Germline V gives CDR1 SGHDT, CDR2 YYEEEE. V dropped 1 base and J dropped 3 bases, with 13 bases sitting between them. In DNA, the CDR3 is TGTGCCAGCAGCTTGTCTGGCGGGATGGACTATGGCTACACCTTC. Translated, it gives CASSLSGGMDYGYTF.

The chain combines TRBV25-1 with TRBJ2-3; D remains unclear. The CDR3 length is 15 residues. Germline V gene data show CDR1 as MGHDK and CDR2 as SYGVNS. The V end was cut by 9 bases, the J end by 8 bases, with 24 bases between. The CDR3 DNA is TGTGCCAGTATCGCGGAAACGGTGTATAACGGTACGCAGTATTTT. It encodes CASIAETVYNGTQYF.

This chain joins TRBV9 and TRBJ1-2; the D gene is possibly TRBD1 (6 bases). The CDR3 consists of 18 residues. Between the trimmed V and J ends, which lost 2 bases and 5 bases, there was a span of 25 bases. In germline, CDR1 is SGDLS, CDR2 YYNGEE. The CDR3 spells CASSVFPNPGRGGYGYTF. The CDR3 bases are TGTGCCAGCAGCGTTTTCCCAAACCCAGGCAGGGGCGGGTATGGCTACACCTTC.

The chain is built from TRBV24-1 and TRBJ2-5, with TRBD2 identical over 14 bases. The V gene end was trimmed by 3 bases and the J gene end by 5 bases; junction bases not matched to a gene: 4. The CDR3 extends over 16 amino acids. Germline V gene data show CDR1 as KGHDR and CDR2 as SFDVKD. The CDR3 region has the DNA TGTGCCACCAGTGATAAGACTAGCGGGGGGGCGGAGACCCAGTACTTC. It encodes CATSDKTSGGAETQYF.

This clone has just one count. The chain joins TRBV12-5 to TRBJ1-5; 8 bases fit TRBD1. This CDR3 region has 13 residues. From germline, CDR1 is LGHNT and CDR2 FRNRAP. Unmatched junction bases numbered 4, after V lost 5 bases and J lost 7 bases. The CDR3 DNA is TGTGCTAGTGGTGGGACAGGTTACCAGCCCCAGCATTTT. This sequence encodes CASGGTGYQPQHF.

In the case of this clone: The sample holds other DNA sequences that translate to the same CDR3. The V and J genes are TRBV7-3 and TRBJ2-2; 12 bases map to TRBD2. The germline gives CDR1 SGHTA, CDR2 FQGTGA. After removal of 5 bases from V and 3 bases from J, the junction contained 7 bases not matched to a gene. This CDR3 is built from 17 residues. CDR3 sequence reads: CASSALAGGPDTGELFF. The CDR3, as DNA: TGTGCCAGCAGCGCTCTAGCGGGGGGGCCGGACACCGGGGAGCTGTTTTTT.

This chain links TRBV23-1 with TRBJ2-1; 7 bases line up with TRBD1. TRBV23-1 is flagged as an ORF with uncertain function. This CDR3 has 16 amino acids. With V trimmed by 0 bases and J by 1 base, 3 bases remained unmatched. The DNA of the CDR3 is TGCGCCAGCAGTCAATCGGGGGACAGATCCTACAATGAGCAGTTCTTC. Its protein product is CASSQSGDRSYNEQFF.

The chain carries TRBV7-9 and TRBJ1-5, with TRBD1 as a possible D gene (6 bases). Germline lookup yields CDR1 SEHNR and CDR2 FQNEAQ (reference sequence). The CDR3 extends over 19 amino acids. Trimming took 1 base from V and 0 from J, leaving 19 bases between them. In nucleotides, the CDR3 is TGTGCCAGCAGCTTAGTCACAGGGCCATACGGTTATAGCAATCAGCCCCAGCATTTT. Encoded protein: CASSLVTGPYGYSNQPQHF.

This clone was detected only once. CDR3: CASSFISGNEQYF. The CDR3 DNA sequence: TGTGCCAGCAGTTTTATTTCGGGGAACGAGCAGTACTTC. The chain is built from TRBV27 and TRBJ2-7, with a weak D call TRBD2 (5 bases). This CDR3 contains 13 residues. Germline values: CDR1 MNHEY, CDR2 SMNVEV (reference sequence). V was cut by 3 bases and J by 5 bases, with 11 bases left in between.

V gene TRBV9 combines with J gene TRBJ2-7, with a tentative D call TRBD1 (5 bases). CDR1 SGDLS and CDR2 YYNGEE come from the germline V gene. V lost 2 bases and J 5 bases, leaving 8 bases between the germline ends. The CDR3 loop spans 12 amino acids. CDR3 coding DNA: TGTGCCAGCAGCGTTGCAGGGCACGAGCAGTACTTC. Encoded protein: CASSVAGHEQYF.

The gene calls are TRBV27 and TRBJ2-7; D not certain. The CDR3 sequence is 11 residues long. V lost 6 bases, J lost 3 bases, and 6 bases lay in between. The germline V gene has CDR1 MNHEY and CDR2 SMNVEV (reference sequence). DNA of the CDR3: TGTGCCAGCAGCGGCGGCTACGAGCAGTACTTC. It yields the protein CASSGGYEQYF.

The chain has TRBV5-1 and TRBJ1-2, with D tentatively TRBD1 (6 bases). Per germline, CDR1 SGHRS and CDR2 YFSETQ. CDR3 length equals 17 residues. V was clipped by 0 bases and J by 0 bases, with 15 bases between them. The CDR3 DNA is TGCGCCAGCAGCTTGGAGGGGATTGGGGGCTCTAACTATGGCTACACCTTC. Translating it yields CASSLEGIGGSNYGYTF.

The rearrangement links TRBV5-1 to TRBJ2-4; possibly TRBD1 for D (6 bases). V lost 4 bases and J lost 7, with 15 bases in between. CDR1 SGHRS and CDR2 YFSETQ come from the germline V gene. This CDR3 is built from 14 residues. The CDR3 region is CASSLDGGRNIQYF. In DNA, the CDR3 is TGCGCCAGCAGCCTGGATGGGGGCCGGAACATTCAGTACTTC.

The chain has TRBV5-1 and TRBJ2-5, with D possibly matching TRBD2 (5 bases). V lost 0 bases and J 4 bases, leaving 10 bases between the germline ends. The germline CDR1 and CDR2 sequences are SGHRS and YFSETQ. The CDR3 is 14 amino acids. CDR3 DNA: TGCGCCAGCAGCTTGGACGGGGTGGGAGAGACCCAGTACTTC. This gives the protein CASSLDGVGETQYF.

V usage is TRBV6-6 and J usage is TRBJ1-2; 8 bases align to TRBD1. V lost 5 bases, J lost 0 bases, and 11 bases stayed unmatched. Germline V gene sequence: CDR1 MNHNY, CDR2 SVGAGI (reference sequence). The CDR3 length is 17 residues. The CDR3 coding sequence is TGTGCCAGCAGTCCGACCCAGGGGGCGACCACTAACTATGGCTACACCTTC. Its translation is CASSPTQGATTNYGYTF.